Below are 27 T cell receptor beta chains sequenced from a single sample in a study of tumor-infiltrating lymphocytes in primary liver carcinoma. The template, 500 ng total RNA, yielded TCR beta cDNA made with a constant-region primer. Amplification in three nested multiplex PCR rounds with slightly modified ARM-PCR gave rise to TCR beta libraries. With TRBV1-TRBV30 forward primers and a C-beta reverse primer, the first two PCR rounds were run for around 11 cycles each. TCRdb independently ran MiXCR on the multiplex PCR reads; one entry per CDR3 protein. The sample holds fewer than 350,000 distinct CDR3 sequences, almost 65% seen once. For blood RNA, unsorted whole blood served as the source, and germline DNA was extracted too. The sequenced material came from peripheral blood. The receptor source for this set is a man aged 35 to 55 with primary liver carcinoma and hepatitis B virus infection.

This clonotype was seen many times. J is TRBJ2-7 and V is TRBV6-5; D unresolved. Trimming took off 6 bases at V and 4 bases at J, with 13 bases between the two ends. Germline V gene sequence: CDR1 MNHEY, CDR2 SVGAGI. The length of the CDR3 is 13 residues. The CDR3 reads CASRLGPGYEQYF. CDR3 coding DNA: TGTGCCAGCAGACTGGGCCCCGGGTACGAGCAGTACTTC.

Ten or more counts support this clonotype. This sequence joins TRBV12-3 or TRBV12-4 and TRBJ1-1; TRBD1 is a possible D gene (6 bases). The CDR3 sequence is 14 residues long. The ends were cut back, 4 bases at V and 6 bases at J, with 15 bases in the middle. The CDR3 region is CASSSIRRGAEAFF. CDR3 sequence (DNA): TGTGCCAGCAGTTCAATACGCAGGGGCGCTGAAGCTTTCTTT.

The V and J genes are TRBV5-1 and TRBJ1-6; 7 nucleotides agree with TRBD1. Germline V gives CDR1 SGHRS, CDR2 YFSETQ. The CDR3 extends over 19 amino acids. The V segment lost 0 bases and the J segment 0 bases; nucleotides outside the gene matches: 9. CDR3 amino acids: CASSLEDRIGSSYNSPLHF. CDR3 nucleotides: TGCGCCAGCAGCTTGGAGGACAGGATTGGGAGCTCCTATAATTCACCCCTCCACTTT.

Regarding this clonotype: A much larger clone is a single base away; this may be a read error. The chain has TRBV10-3 and TRBJ2-5; 8 positions match TRBD2. The CDR3 runs to 15 residues. The germline V gene has CDR1 ENHRY and CDR2 SYGVKD. J lost 1 base, V lost 10 bases, and 11 bases had no gene match. CDR3 bases: TGTGCCACCATCGGGGGGGCTGATGTCCAAGAGACCCAGTACTTC. Amino acids: CATIGGADVQETQYF.

The chain recombines TRBV13 with TRBJ2-1; D gene uncertain. V was trimmed by 8 bases and J by 4 bases, leaving 15 bases between them. This CDR3 has 14 residues. Germline-derived CDR1 and CDR2 are PRHDT and FYEKMQ (reference sequence). The CDR3 coding sequence is TGTGCCAGCCTTAATGGGCAAGAGTACAATGAGCAGTTCTTC. Its protein product is CASLNGQEYNEQFF.

V and J are TRBV5-1 and TRBJ2-3; 10 bases align to TRBD2. The V and J ends lost 1 base and 6 bases, in that order; junction bases with no gene match: 5. Germline assignment: CDR1 SGHRS and CDR2 YFSETQ. This CDR3 contains 15 residues. The CDR3, as DNA: TGCGCCAGCAGCTTGCCTAGCGGGAGTTTCGATACGCAGTATTTT. This gives the protein CASSLPSGSFDTQYF. Full variable domain (missing parts from reference TRBV5-1 and TRBJ2-3): KAGVTQTPRYLIKTRGQQVTLSCSPISGHRSVSWYQQTPGQGLQFLFEYFSETQRNKGNFPGRFSGRQFSNSRSEMNVSTLELGDSALYLCASSLPSGSFDTQYFGPGTRLTVL.

The V call is TRBV28, the J call TRBJ1-5, with a possible D match to TRBD1 (6 bases). This CDR3 is 14 amino acids long. Trimming took 10 bases from V and 4 from J, leaving 17 bases between them. Germline V gene sequence: CDR1 MDHEN, CDR2 SYDVKM. DNA of the CDR3: TGTGCCACCCGGACAGACGTATTGAATCAGCCCCAGCATTTT. It encodes CATRTDVLNQPQHF.

Notes on this clonotype: The junction and the germline gene differ at one end; a read error may be behind it. V is TRBV11-2 and J is TRBJ2-1, with TRBD2 identical over 13 bases. Germline V gives CDR1 SGHAT, CDR2 FQNNGV. The CDR3 sequence is 21 residues long. The CDR3 DNA follows: TGTGCCAGCATCCCAGGAGGTGGACTAGCGGGGGCCAGCACAGTGTACAATGAGCAATTCTTC. It is translated as CASIPGGGLAGASTVYNEQFF.

As to this clonotype: The junction does not match germline at one end; this may be a read error. The chain is built from TRBV12-3 or TRBV12-4 and TRBJ2-6, with D possibly being TRBD1 (6 bases). This CDR3 comprises 15 residues. DNA of the CDR3: TGTGCCAGCACTATGGGGGCGGTTGGGGCTAACGTCCTGACTTTC. This sequence encodes CASTMGAVGANVLTF.

With regard to this clonotype: Since a much larger clone is just one base distant, this may be a read error. J is TRBJ1-1 and V is TRBV6-1; D perhaps matches TRBD1 (5 bases). V was pared by 6 bases and J by 5 bases, with 13 bases between. Germline V CDR1 and CDR2: MNHNS, SASEGT. The CDR3 runs to 13 residues. The CDR3 spells CASRGGAVTEAFF. The CDR3 nucleotides read TGTGCCAGCAGAGGAGGGGCGGTTACTGAAGCTTTCTTT.

This clonotype appeared once. V gene TRBV6-6 combines with J gene TRBJ2-6; D not certain. The germline V gene has CDR1 MNHNY and CDR2 SVGAGI (reference sequence). The CDR3 loop spans 14 amino acids. The CDR3 nucleotides are TGTGCGAGCGTCTCAGGTTCGAGGGCCAACGTCCTGACTTTC. This sequence encodes CASVSGSRANVLTF.

This clonotype was detected ten times or more. The J gene is TRBJ2-3, the V gene TRBV11-2; D is possibly TRBD2 (5 bases). V lost 1 base, J lost 4 bases, and 9 bases lay in between. CDR1 and CDR2 (germline): SGHAT, FQNNGV. CDR3 length: 14 residues. The CDR3 spells CASSLATTPDTQYF. The DNA for the CDR3 is TGTGCCAGCAGCTTAGCGACTACCCCAGATACGCAGTATTTT.

Details on this clonotype: A much larger clonotype is one base distant, so this may be a read error. The rearrangement joins TRBV4-3 to TRBJ1-4; D perhaps matches TRBD1 (5 bases). Trimming cost V 0 bases and J 8 bases, with 16 bases left between them. Germline assignment: CDR1 LGHNA and CDR2 YSLEER. CDR3 length equals 16 residues. In DNA, the CDR3 is TGCGCCAGCAGCCAAGATCTCGGCATGGGACTCGAAAAACTGTTTTTT. It is translated as CASSQDLGMGLEKLFF.

This clonotype has only a few counts. The chain combines TRBV12-3 or TRBV12-4 with TRBJ1-5, with D perhaps matching TRBD1 (6 bases). This CDR3 contains 13 residues. Trimming took 7 bases from V and 4 from J, leaving 11 bases between them. The DNA for the CDR3 is TGTGCCAGCACCTACAGGGTGAATCAGCCCCAGCATTTT. Translated: CASTYRVNQPQHF.

Of note for this clonotype: Mismatch with germline at one junction end may stem from a read error. This chain uses TRBV11-2 with TRBJ2-5; 12 bases are a match to TRBD2. The CDR3 sequence is 17 residues long. Germline CDR1 SGHAT, CDR2 FQNNGV. The CDR3 protein is CTSSLELAGGIQETQYF. The CDR3 region has the DNA TGTACCAGCAGCTTAGAGCTAGCGGGAGGGATCCAAGAGACCCAGTACTTC.

The chain links TRBV4-1 to TRBJ1-2; weak D call: TRBD1 (5 bases). The CDR3 length is 14 residues. The V gene's germline CDR1 is MGHRA and CDR2 YSYEKL. The germline V and J ends were trimmed by 4 bases and 8 bases, with 17 bases remaining between them. The CDR3 sequence is CASSRDWAGSGYTF. In DNA form, the CDR3 reads TGCGCCAGCAGCCGAGATTGGGCAGGGTCCGGCTACACCTTC.

This clonotype has a count of ten or more. The rearrangement joins TRBV4-2 to TRBJ2-3, with D maybe TRBD2 (6 bases). The ends were cut back, 1 base at V and 2 bases at J, with 13 bases in the middle. There are 16 residues in the CDR3. Germline-derived CDR1 and CDR2 are LGHNA and YNFKEQ. CDR3 DNA sequence: TGTGCCAGCAGCCAAGCGGGGTGGGAGGACACAGATACGCAGTATTTT. Residues: CASSQAGWEDTDTQYF.

As for this clonotype: The junction departs from germline at one end; a sequencing error may be responsible. This chain uses TRBV28 with TRBJ1-2, with 7 positions matching TRBD1. The germline CDR1 and CDR2 sequences are MDHEN and SYDVKM. The CDR3 spans 16 residues. The CDR3 bases are TGTGCCAGCAGCCAGGGGGGCAGCACTTCTAACTATTGCTACACCTTC. Protein product: CASSQGGSTSNYCYTF.

Concerning this clonotype itself: This CDR3 fails to terminate in the conserved phenylalanine or tryptophan, so it likely reflects a read error. It is unclear where the CDR3 begins or ends on the DNA, so no DNA is shown, and the CDR3 is as TCRdb lists it. The chain is built from TRBV11-2 and TRBJ2-7. Germline V CDR1 and CDR2: SGHAT, FQNNGV. The CDR3 has 13 amino acids, counting both end residues. This chain's CDR3 is CASSLDRRYEHYL.

On this clonotype itself: The junction shows a germline mismatch at one end, possibly a read error. The J gene is TRBJ1-5, the V gene TRBV4-1, with no clear D. Germline lookup yields CDR1 MGHRA and CDR2 YSYEKL. CDR3 size: 16 residues. CDR3 sequence reads: CASGQNPGASNQPQHF. The CDR3 nucleotides are TGCGCCAGCGGCCAAAATCCGGGTGCGAGCAACCAGCCCCAGCATTTT.

This clonotype appeared a few times. The chain carries TRBV11-2 and TRBJ2-1; 9 bases agree with TRBD1. The V gene's germline CDR1 is SGHAT and CDR2 FQNNGV. The V and J ends lost 5 bases and 10 bases, in that order; junction bases with no gene match: 6. The CDR3 covers 13 residues. Here the CDR3 reads CASSTDRGSEQFF. CDR3 DNA sequence: TGTGCCAGCAGCACCGACAGGGGGAGCGAGCAGTTCTTC.

Points on this clonotype: This may arise from a read error, as a much more abundant clone is one base away. This rearrangement joins TRBV10-3 to TRBJ2-7; no definite D call. V was shortened by 8 bases and J by 1 base, with 9 bases between the two germline ends. Germline V lookup: CDR1 ENHRY, CDR2 SYGVKD. The CDR3 covers 12 residues. CDR3 sequence: CAIEDLSYEQYF. DNA of the CDR3: TGTGCCATCGAGGACCTATCCTACGAGCAGTACTTC.

At least ten counts were recorded for this clonotype. The genes are TRBV29-1 and TRBJ2-1; D call uncertain. The CDR3 spans 14 residues. Germline V gene lookup returns CDR1 SQVTM and CDR2 ANQGSEA. V was clipped by 2 bases and J by 0 bases, with 8 bases between them. The CDR3, as DNA: TGCAGCGTTGAATCAGCGATCTCCTACAATGAGCAGTTCTTC. Translated: CSVESAISYNEQFF.

Points on this clonotype: The junction differs from germline at one of its ends, possibly a read error. The chain employs TRBV11-2 and TRBJ2-2, with 8 nucleotides matching TRBD2. The germline CDR1 and CDR2 sequences are SGHAT and FQNNGV. This CDR3 spans 16 amino acids. The CDR3 DNA follows: TGTGCCAGCAGCCAGGGACTAGAGGGAGTTACCGGGGAGCTGTTCTTT. Translating gives CASSQGLEGVTGELFF.

The chain combines TRBV7-2 with TRBJ2-3; no firm D call. V was pared by 5 bases and J by 0 bases, with 9 bases between. Germline values: CDR1 SGHTA, CDR2 FQGNSA. The CDR3 has 14 residues. CDR3 DNA: TGTGCCAGCAGCATGACAACTAGCACAGATACGCAGTATTTT. Its translation: CASSMTTSTDTQYF.

This clonotype appeared many times. V and J are TRBV11-1 and TRBJ2-5, with D unclear. Per the germline V gene, CDR1 is SGHAT and CDR2 is FQDESV (reference sequence). The length of the CDR3 is 13 residues. V shed 8 bases and J shed 2 bases, with 12 bases lying between them. CDR3 nucleotide sequence: TGTGCCAGCTCGCGGCGGAGACAAGAGACCCAGTACTTC. Its protein is CASSRRRQETQYF. The full variable domain, its missing parts supplied by reference TRBV11-1 and TRBJ2-5, is EAEVAQSPRYKITEKSQAVAFWCDPISGHATLYWYRQILGQGPELLVQFQDESVVDDSQLPKDRFSAERLKGVDSTLKIQPAELGDSAMYLCASSRRRQETQYFGPGTRLLVL.

This chain links TRBV5-4 with TRBJ2-5, with TRBD2 identical over 7 bases. Per the germline V gene, CDR1 is SGHNT and CDR2 is YYREEE (reference sequence). The CDR3 sequence is 16 residues long. J lost 5 bases, V lost 5 bases, and 15 bases had no gene match. CDR3 loop: CASSSRGGRAGETQYF. The CDR3 DNA follows: TGTGCCAGCAGTTCGAGGGGCGGGAGAGCCGGCGAGACCCAGTACTTC.